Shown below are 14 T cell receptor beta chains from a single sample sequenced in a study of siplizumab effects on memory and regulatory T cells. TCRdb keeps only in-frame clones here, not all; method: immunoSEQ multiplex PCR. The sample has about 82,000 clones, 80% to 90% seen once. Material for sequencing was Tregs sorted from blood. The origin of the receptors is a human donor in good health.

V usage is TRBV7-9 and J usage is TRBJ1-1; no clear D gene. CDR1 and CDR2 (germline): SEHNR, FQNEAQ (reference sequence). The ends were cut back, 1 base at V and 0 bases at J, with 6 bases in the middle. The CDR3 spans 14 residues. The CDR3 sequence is CASSLVAVNTEAFF. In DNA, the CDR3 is TGTGCCAGCAGCTTAGTAGCCGTGAACACTGAAGCTTTCTTT.

This CDR3 reads CASSPPENIQYF. The CDR3, as DNA: TGTGCCAGCAGCCCCCCTGAAAACATTCAGTACTTC. The chain is built from TRBV7-9 and TRBJ2-4; D ambiguous. CDR1 and CDR2 from the germline V gene are SEHNR and FQNEAQ (reference sequence). This CDR3 region has 12 residues. Trimming shortened V by 5 bases and J by 5 bases, and 7 bases separated the two germline ends. Complete variable domain (other parts from reference TRBV7-9 and TRBJ2-4): DTGVSQNPRHKITKRGQNVTFRCDPISEHNRLYWYRQTLGQGPEFLTYFQNEAQLEKSRLLSDRFSAERPKGSFSTLEIQRTEQGDSAMYLCASSPPENIQYFGAGTRLSVL.

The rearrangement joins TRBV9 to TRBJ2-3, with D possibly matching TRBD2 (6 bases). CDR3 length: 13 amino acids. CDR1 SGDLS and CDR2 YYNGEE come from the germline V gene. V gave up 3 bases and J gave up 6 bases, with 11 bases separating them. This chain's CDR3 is CASSGRGIDTQYF. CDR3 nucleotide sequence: TGTGCCAGCAGCGGCCGGGGGATCGATACGCAGTATTTT.

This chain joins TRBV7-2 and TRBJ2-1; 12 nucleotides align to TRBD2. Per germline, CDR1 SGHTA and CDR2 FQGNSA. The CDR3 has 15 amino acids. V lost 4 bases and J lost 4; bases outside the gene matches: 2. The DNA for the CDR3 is TGTGCCAGCAGCTCGCTAGCGGGGGGGTACAATGAGCAGTTCTTC. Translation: CASSSLAGGYNEQFF.

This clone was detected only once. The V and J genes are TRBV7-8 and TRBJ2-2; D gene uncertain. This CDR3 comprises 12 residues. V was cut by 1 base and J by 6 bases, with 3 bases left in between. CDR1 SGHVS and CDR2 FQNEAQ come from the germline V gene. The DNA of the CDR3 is TGTGCCAGCAGCTTAGGCGCCGGGGAGCTGTTTTTT. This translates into CASSLGAGELFF.

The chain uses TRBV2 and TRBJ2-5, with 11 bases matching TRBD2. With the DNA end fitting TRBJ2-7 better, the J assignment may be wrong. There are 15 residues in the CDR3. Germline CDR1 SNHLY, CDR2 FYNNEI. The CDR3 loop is CASKLLAGGTYEQYF. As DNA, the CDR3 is TGTGCCAGCAAGCTCCTAGCGGGGGGAACCTACGAGCAGTACTTC.

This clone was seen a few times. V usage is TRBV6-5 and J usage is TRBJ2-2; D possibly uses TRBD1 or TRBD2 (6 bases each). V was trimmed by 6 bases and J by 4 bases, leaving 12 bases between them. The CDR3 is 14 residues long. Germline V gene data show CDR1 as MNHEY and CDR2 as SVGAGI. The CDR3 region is CASRRGPLTGELFF. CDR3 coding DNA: TGTGCCAGCAGACGGGGGCCCCTCACCGGGGAGCTGTTTTTT.

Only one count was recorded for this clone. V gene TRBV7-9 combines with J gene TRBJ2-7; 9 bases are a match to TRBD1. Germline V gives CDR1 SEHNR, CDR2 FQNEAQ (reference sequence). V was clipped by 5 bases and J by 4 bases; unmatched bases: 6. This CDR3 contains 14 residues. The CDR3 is CASSLTGGAYEQYF. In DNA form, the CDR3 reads TGTGCCAGCAGCCTAACAGGGGGCGCGTACGAGCAGTACTTC.

CDR3 coding DNA: TGTGCCAGCACCAGATCTTTGTACGAGCAGTACTTC. Amino acid sequence: CASTRSLYEQYF. This sequence joins TRBV6-1 and TRBJ2-7; D remains unclear. Germline-derived CDR1 and CDR2 are MNHNS and SASEGT. Trimming removed 7 bases from V and 4 bases from J, with 11 bases in between. The CDR3 sequence is 12 residues long.

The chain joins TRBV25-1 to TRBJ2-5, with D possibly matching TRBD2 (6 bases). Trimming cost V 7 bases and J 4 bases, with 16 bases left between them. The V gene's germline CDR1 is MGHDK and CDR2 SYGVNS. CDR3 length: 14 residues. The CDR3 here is CASTSGGPGETQYF. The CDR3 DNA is TGTGCCAGCACCTCCGGGGGACCGGGAGAGACCCAGTACTTC.

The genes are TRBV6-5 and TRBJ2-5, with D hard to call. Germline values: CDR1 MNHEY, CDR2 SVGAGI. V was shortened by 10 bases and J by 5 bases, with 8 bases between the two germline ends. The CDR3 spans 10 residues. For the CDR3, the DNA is TGTGCCACAAAACGGGAGACCCAGTACTTC. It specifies CATKRETQYF.

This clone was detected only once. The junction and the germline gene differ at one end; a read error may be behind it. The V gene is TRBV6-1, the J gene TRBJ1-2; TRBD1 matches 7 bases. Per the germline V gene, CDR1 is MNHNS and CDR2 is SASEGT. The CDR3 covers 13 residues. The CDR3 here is CACSERQGNGYTF. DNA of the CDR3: TGTGCCTGCAGTGAAAGACAGGGAAATGGCTACACCTTC.

The CDR3 sequence: CASTPGRMNTEAFF. CDR3 sequence (DNA): TGTGCCAGTACCCCGGGACGGATGAACACTGAAGCTTTCTTT. V is TRBV19 and J is TRBJ1-1; D is possibly TRBD1 (5 bases). The CDR3 covers 14 residues. The ends were cut back, 7 bases at V and 0 bases at J, with 12 bases in the middle. Germline V gene lookup returns CDR1 LNHDA and CDR2 SQIVND (reference sequence).

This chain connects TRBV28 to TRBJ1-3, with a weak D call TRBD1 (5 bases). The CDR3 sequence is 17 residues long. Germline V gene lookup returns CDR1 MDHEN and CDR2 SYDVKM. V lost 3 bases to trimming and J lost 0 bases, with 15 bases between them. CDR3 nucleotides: TGTGCCAGCAGTTTGTCAGGCGGGGCCAGCTCTGGAAACACCATATATTTT. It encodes CASSLSGGASSGNTIYF.